These 15 T cell receptor beta chains were sequenced from one sample in a study of radiotherapy plus CTLA-4 blockade in lung cancer. Sequenced by immunoSEQ multiplex PCR; TCRdb stores in-frame clones only, minus some. This sample has 70,000 to 95,000 clones; over 75% occur once, and the top ten carry 13% to 15%. The sample here was peripheral blood, taken from a patient treated with radiotherapy plus ipilimumab. Receptors originate from a human donor with non-small cell lung cancer that progressed on radiotherapy plus ipilimumab.

V gene TRBV7-9 combines with J gene TRBJ1-4; TRBD1 is a possible D gene (6 bases). With 4 bases removed from V and 4 bases from J, the gap between germline ends came to 13 bases. Germline V CDR1 and CDR2: SEHNR, FQNEAQ (reference sequence). The CDR3 has 15 residues. CDR3 in DNA: TGTGCCAGCAGCTCAAGAACAGGGCTTAATGAAAAACTGTTTTTT. It yields the protein CASSSRTGLNEKLFF.

The V gene is TRBV7-2, the J gene TRBJ2-7, with TRBD2 matching over 7 bases. V gave up 5 bases and J gave up 6 bases; unmatched junction bases: 10. The CDR3 consists of 14 residues. Germline assignment: CDR1 SGHTA and CDR2 FQGNSA. This chain's CDR3 is CASSPSGTLGEQYF. The CDR3 DNA sequence: TGTGCCAGCAGCCCCAGCGGGACTCTCGGCGAGCAGTACTTC.

This rearrangement joins TRBV23-1 to TRBJ1-2, with D perhaps matching TRBD1 (6 bases). TRBV23-1 counts as an open reading frame of uncertain function. The V gene lost 0 bases and the J gene lost 3 bases, with 20 bases spanning the gap. The length of the CDR3 is 18 residues. CDR3 amino acids: CASSQSGAAILFYYGYTF. For the CDR3, the DNA is TGCGCCAGCAGTCAATCGGGGGCAGCAATCCTCTTTTACTATGGCTACACCTTC.

This clone was recorded only once. DNA of the CDR3: TGTGCCAGCAGCTTAAATCTCGCAGGGGAAGGGACTGAAGCTTTCTTT. Protein: CASSLNLAGEGTEAFF. V usage is TRBV7-2 and J usage is TRBJ1-1; TRBD1 is a possible D gene (6 bases). This CDR3 is built from 16 residues. CDR1 SGHTA and CDR2 FQGNSA come from the germline V gene. Trimming removed 2 bases at V and 5 bases at J, with 18 bases between.

The chain carries TRBV9 and TRBJ2-7; D gene ambiguous. The CDR3 runs 13 residues. The germline CDR1 and CDR2 sequences are SGDLS and YYNGEE. The V end lost 0 bases, the J end lost 3 bases, and 7 bases lay between the germline ends. This chain's CDR3 is CASSVADNYEQYF. CDR3 sequence (DNA): TGTGCCAGCAGCGTAGCAGACAACTACGAGCAGTACTTC.

The gene calls are TRBV5-1 and TRBJ2-5, with TRBD2 identical over 11 bases. The CDR3 covers 16 residues. Germline CDR1 reads SGHRS; CDR2 reads YFSETQ. V dropped 4 bases and J dropped 2; count of bases not matched to a gene: 7. Here the CDR3 reads CASSLTTSGAQETQYF. CDR3 coding DNA: TGCGCCAGCAGCCTGACGACTAGCGGGGCTCAAGAGACCCAGTACTTC.

The chain recombines TRBV4-2 with TRBJ2-5; TRBD2 is a possible D gene (6 bases). The germline V gene has CDR1 LGHNA and CDR2 YNFKEQ. V lost 3 bases and J lost 3, with 14 bases in between. The CDR3 extends over 15 amino acids. The CDR3 DNA follows: TGTGCCAGCAGCCAGACGGGCGGGGCGGAAGAGACCCAGTACTTC. Its protein is CASSQTGGAEETQYF.

V gene TRBV11-3 combines with J gene TRBJ2-1, with D possibly matching TRBD1 (5 bases). CDR3 length: 16 residues. Germline CDR1 is SGHNT and CDR2 is YENEEA. Between the trimmed V and J ends, which lost 5 bases and 6 bases, there was a span of 20 bases. CDR3 DNA: TGTGCCAGCAGCCCCGCGTGGACAATACCCGGCAATGAGCAGTTCTTC. Amino acids: CASSPAWTIPGNEQFF.

The CDR3 nucleotides read TGTGCCAGCAGTTACGGGACAGGGGCCTATGGCTACACCTTC. It translates to CASSYGTGAYGYTF. The V call is TRBV6-5, the J call TRBJ1-2, with TRBD1 matching 10 bases. CDR1 is MNHEY and CDR2 is SVGAGI in the germline V gene. The CDR3 consists of 14 residues. V shed 2 bases, J shed 4 bases, and the junction held 1 base outside the gene matches.

This clone has more than one count but fewer than ten. The rearrangement joins TRBV6-6 to TRBJ1-1; D call uncertain. V was clipped by 2 bases and J by 0 bases, with 13 bases between them. The CDR3 is 16 residues long. Germline V gene data show CDR1 as MNHNY and CDR2 as SVGAGI (reference sequence). The CDR3 loop is CASSYPKSTVNTEAFF. In nucleotides, the CDR3 is TGTGCCAGCAGTTACCCAAAGTCGACGGTGAACACTGAAGCTTTCTTT.

The V call is TRBV7-9, the J call TRBJ2-1; 10 bases are a match to TRBD1. Germline CDR1 reads SEHNR; CDR2 reads FQNEAQ (reference sequence). The CDR3 extends over 15 amino acids. After removal of 4 bases from V and 9 bases from J, the junction contained 9 bases not matched to a gene. The CDR3 spells CASSSPGQGMVEQFF. CDR3 sequence (DNA): TGTGCCAGCAGCTCCCCGGGACAGGGGATGGTTGAGCAGTTCTTC.

This sequence joins TRBV23-1 and TRBJ2-1; D gene unclear. TRBV23-1 is annotated as an ORF whose role is uncertain. Trimming shortened V by 8 bases and J by 4 bases, and 6 bases separated the two germline ends. The CDR3 has 11 residues. CDR3: CASSGYNEQFF. CDR3 nucleotides: TGCGCCAGCTCGGGTTACAATGAGCAGTTCTTC.

The chain combines TRBV10-3 with TRBJ1-3, with 7 bases that match TRBD1. The V gene end was trimmed by 8 bases and the J gene end by 0 bases; junction bases not matched to a gene: 1. This CDR3 has 13 amino acids. The germline CDR1 and CDR2 sequences are ENHRY and SYGVKD. The CDR3 region is CAIRDSSGNTIYF. CDR3 in DNA: TGTGCCATCCGGGACAGCTCTGGAAACACCATATATTTT.

This sequence joins TRBV4-1 and TRBJ2-5; TRBD1 matches 8 bases. This CDR3 has 15 amino acids. The V segment lost 0 bases and the J segment 7 bases; nucleotides outside the gene matches: 7. From germline, CDR1 is MGHRA and CDR2 YSYEKL. The CDR3 bases are TGCGCCAGCAGCCAAGACAGGACAGGGATCGTGACCCAGTACTTC. Translated: CASSQDRTGIVTQYF.

This clone was seen a handful of times. V and J are TRBV7-9 and TRBJ2-7; unclear D gene. This CDR3 comprises 16 residues. Trimming took 0 bases from V and 3 from J, leaving 15 bases between them. Germline V gives CDR1 SEHNR, CDR2 FQNEAQ (reference sequence). CDR3 bases: TGTGCCAGCAGCTTAGCGCTCTTCCCCCTGGACTACGAGCAGTACTTC. It encodes CASSLALFPLDYEQYF.